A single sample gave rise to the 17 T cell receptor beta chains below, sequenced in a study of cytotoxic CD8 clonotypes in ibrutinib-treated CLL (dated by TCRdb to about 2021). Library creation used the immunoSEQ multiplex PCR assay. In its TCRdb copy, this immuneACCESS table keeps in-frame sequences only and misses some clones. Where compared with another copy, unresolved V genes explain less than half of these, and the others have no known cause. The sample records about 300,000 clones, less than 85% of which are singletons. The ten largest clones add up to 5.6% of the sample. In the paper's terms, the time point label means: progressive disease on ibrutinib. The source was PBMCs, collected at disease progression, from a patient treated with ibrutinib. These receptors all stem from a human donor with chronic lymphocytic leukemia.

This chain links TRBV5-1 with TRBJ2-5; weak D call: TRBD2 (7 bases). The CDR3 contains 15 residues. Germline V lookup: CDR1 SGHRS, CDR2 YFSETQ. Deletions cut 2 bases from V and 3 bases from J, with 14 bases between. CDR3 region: CASSFGGRFEETQYF. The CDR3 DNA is TGCGCCAGCAGCTTCGGGGGGCGTTTTGAAGAGACCCAGTACTTC.

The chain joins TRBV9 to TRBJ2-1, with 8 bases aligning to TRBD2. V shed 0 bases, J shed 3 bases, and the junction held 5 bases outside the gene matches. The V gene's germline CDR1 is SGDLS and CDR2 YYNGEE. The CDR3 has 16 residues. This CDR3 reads CASSVGTSPLYNEQFF. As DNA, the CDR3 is TGTGCCAGCAGCGTAGGGACTAGCCCCCTCTACAATGAGCAGTTCTTC.

The CDR3 loop reads CASSYSPGTAQYF. The CDR3 DNA follows: TGTGCCAGCAGTTACTCGCCTGGGACAGCCCAGTACTTC. The V call is TRBV6-6, the J call TRBJ2-5; 7 bases align to TRBD1. V was pared by 0 bases and J by 9 bases, with 4 bases of the junction left unmatched. Germline CDR1 MNHNY, CDR2 SVGAGI (reference sequence). This CDR3 is built from 13 residues.

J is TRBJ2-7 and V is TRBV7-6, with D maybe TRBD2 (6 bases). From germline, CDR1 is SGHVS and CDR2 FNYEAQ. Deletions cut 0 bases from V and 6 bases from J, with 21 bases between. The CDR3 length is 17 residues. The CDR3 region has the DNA TGTGCCAGCAGCTTAGCGCTTGGCGGGATACGTGCCGGCGAGCAGTACTTC. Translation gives CASSLALGGIRAGEQYF.

The CDR3 sequence: CASSFWGSFGYEQYF. The DNA of the CDR3 is TGTGCCAGCAGTTTCTGGGGCAGCTTTGGCTACGAGCAGTACTTC. The rearrangement joins TRBV27 to TRBJ2-7, with a tentative D call TRBD1 (5 bases). Per the germline V gene, CDR1 is MNHEY and CDR2 is SMNVEV (reference sequence). Trimming took off 3 bases at V and 3 bases at J, with 15 bases between the two ends. CDR3 length: 15 amino acids.

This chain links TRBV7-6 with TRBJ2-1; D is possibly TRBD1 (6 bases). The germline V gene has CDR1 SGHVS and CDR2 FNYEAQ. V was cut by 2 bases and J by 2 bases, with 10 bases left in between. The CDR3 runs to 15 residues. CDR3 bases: TGTGCCAGCAGCTTATTAGCAGGGGCCTACAATGAGCAGTTCTTC. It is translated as CASSLLAGAYNEQFF.

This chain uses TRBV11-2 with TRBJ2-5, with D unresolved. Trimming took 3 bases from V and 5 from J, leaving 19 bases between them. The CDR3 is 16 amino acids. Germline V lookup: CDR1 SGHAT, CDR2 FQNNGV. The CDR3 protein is CASSFPGLVSGETQYF. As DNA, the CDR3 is TGTGCCAGCAGCTTTCCCGGGCTGGTCAGTGGGGAGACCCAGTACTTC.

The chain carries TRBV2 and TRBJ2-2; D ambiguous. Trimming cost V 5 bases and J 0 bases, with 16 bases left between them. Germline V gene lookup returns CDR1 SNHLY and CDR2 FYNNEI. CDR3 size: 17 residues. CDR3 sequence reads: CASSFDLRTANTGELFF. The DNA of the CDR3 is TGTGCCAGCAGTTTTGATCTAAGGACCGCGAACACCGGGGAGCTGTTTTTT.

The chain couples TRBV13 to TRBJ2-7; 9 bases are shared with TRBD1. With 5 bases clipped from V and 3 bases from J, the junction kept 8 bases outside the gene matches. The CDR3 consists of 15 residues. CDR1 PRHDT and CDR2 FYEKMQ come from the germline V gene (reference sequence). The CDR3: CASSQQGQGFYEQYF. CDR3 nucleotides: TGTGCCAGCAGCCAGCAGGGACAGGGATTCTACGAGCAGTACTTC.

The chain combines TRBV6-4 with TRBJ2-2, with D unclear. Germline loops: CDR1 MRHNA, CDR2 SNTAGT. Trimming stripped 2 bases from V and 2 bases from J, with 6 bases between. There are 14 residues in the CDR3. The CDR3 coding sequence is TGTGCCAGCAGTGACGCCAGAAACACCGGGGAGCTGTTTTTT. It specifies CASSDARNTGELFF.

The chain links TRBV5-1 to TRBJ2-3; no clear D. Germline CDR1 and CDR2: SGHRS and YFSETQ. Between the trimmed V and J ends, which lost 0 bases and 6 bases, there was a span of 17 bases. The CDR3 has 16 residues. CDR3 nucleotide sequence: TGCGCCAGCAGCTTGGATCCAGTTGTGAATTTCGATACGCAGTATTTT. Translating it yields CASSLDPVVNFDTQYF.

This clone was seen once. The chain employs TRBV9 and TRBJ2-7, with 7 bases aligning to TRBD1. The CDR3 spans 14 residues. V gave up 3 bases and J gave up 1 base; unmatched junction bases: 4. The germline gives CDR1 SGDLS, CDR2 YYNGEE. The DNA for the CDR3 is TGTGCCAGCAGCGCGACAGGGCTTTCCTACGAGCAGTACTTC. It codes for CASSATGLSYEQYF.

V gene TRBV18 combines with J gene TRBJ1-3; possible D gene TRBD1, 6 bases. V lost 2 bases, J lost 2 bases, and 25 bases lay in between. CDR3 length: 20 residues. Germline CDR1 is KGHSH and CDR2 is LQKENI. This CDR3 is CASSPAGQTRQDVTGNTIYF. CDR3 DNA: TGTGCCAGCTCACCAGCGGGGCAGACTCGACAGGATGTGACTGGAAACACCATATATTTT.

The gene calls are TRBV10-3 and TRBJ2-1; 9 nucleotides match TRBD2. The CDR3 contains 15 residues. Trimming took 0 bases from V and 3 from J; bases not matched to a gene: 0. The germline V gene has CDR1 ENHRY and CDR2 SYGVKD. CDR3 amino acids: CAISESTSGYNEQFF. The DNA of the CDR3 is TGTGCCATCAGTGAGTCGACTAGCGGCTACAATGAGCAGTTCTTC.

Here the CDR3 DNA reads TGTGCCAGTAGTCCCAACGCGGGGCCAGCCTACAATGAGCAGTTCTTC. This codes for CASSPNAGPAYNEQFF. J is TRBJ2-1 and V is TRBV19; tentatively, D is TRBD2 (6 bases). V lost 5 bases to trimming and J lost 2 bases, with 16 bases between them. This CDR3 contains 16 residues. Germline CDR1 and CDR2: LNHDA and SQIVND (reference sequence).

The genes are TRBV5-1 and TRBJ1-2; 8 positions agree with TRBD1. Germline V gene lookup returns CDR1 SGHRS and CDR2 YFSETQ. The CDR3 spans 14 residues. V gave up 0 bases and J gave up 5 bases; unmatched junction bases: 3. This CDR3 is CASSLAQGAYGYTF. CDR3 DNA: TGCGCCAGCAGCTTGGCCCAGGGGGCGTATGGCTACACCTTC.

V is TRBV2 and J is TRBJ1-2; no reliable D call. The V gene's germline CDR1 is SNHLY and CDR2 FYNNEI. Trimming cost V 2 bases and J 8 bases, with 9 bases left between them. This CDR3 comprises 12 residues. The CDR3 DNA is TGTGCCAGCAGTGAATTCCTCGGGGGCTACACCTTC. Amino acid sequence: CASSEFLGGYTF.